The clone carrying this T cell receptor beta chain has just one count. Antigen unknown. This specimen belongs to a study of T cell responses to AZD1222 COVID-19 vaccine. The study, taken as a whole, reports: Sampling captured repertoires only after the peak T cell response. Vaccine-associated CD4 TCRs spanned spike, dominant at 160-218 and 743-854. Only five or six people who got AZD1222 tested seropositive at baseline. Two AZD1222 doses significantly raised spike-specific TCR breadth and depth over controls.

The protocol was immunoSEQ multiplex PCR, while the TCRdb copy is restricted to in-frame clones and leaves out a portion. The table lists tens of thousands of clones, approximately 91% of them singletons, with roughly 2.3% in the top ten. Germline V gene data show CDR1 as SGHDT and CDR2 as YYEEEE. Trimming removed 1 base from V and 4 bases from J; junction bases left unmatched: 6. The CDR3 loop spans 15 amino acids. Specimen: peripheral blood, collected on day 0 of AZD1222 vaccination. The receptor was derived from an adult in good health. The chain combines TRBV5-6 with TRBJ2-7, with 9 nucleotides matching TRBD1. The CDR3 region has the DNA TGTGCCAGCAGCTTGATGGACAGGGGTAGATACGAGCAGTACTTC. Encoded protein: CASSLMDRGRYEQYF.